The rows below give T cell receptor beta chains drawn from one sample of a study of T cell responses to AZD1222 COVID-19 vaccine. TCRdb's table, derived via immunoSEQ multiplex PCR, lists solely in-frame clones and lacks some. The data hold 90,000 to 150,000 clones, with roughly 88% observed a single time. The sample consisted of peripheral blood, taken on day 0 of AZD1222 vaccination. The receptors shown here come from an adult in good health. The CDR3 runs from the conserved cysteine through the conserved F or W. The order of the fields is J gene, clone size, V gene, D gene, CDR3 DNA, CDR3 protein. D genes are given only for firm matches. Rows give clone size only sometimes, using once, few, many, or a class for an expanded clone.

TRBJ1-4 . TRBV5-1 TRBD1 TGCGCCAGCAGCGACCCCTCAGGGGGCCGTATCTATGAAAAACTGTTTTTT CASSDPSGGRIYEKLFF
TRBJ2-1 . TRBV24-1 TRBD2 TGTGCCACCAGTGATTTTAGCGGGAAGGGTTACAATGAGCAGTTCTTC CATSDFSGKGYNEQFF
TRBJ2-6 . TRBV5-4 . TGTGCCAGCAGCTTGCGGGGGCCTGGGGCCAACGTCCTGACTTTC CASSLRGPGANVLTF
TRBJ1-1 few TRBV19 . TGTGCCAGTACCCTAGGGAGGATGGGGAACACTGAAGCTTTCTTT CASTLGRMGNTEAFF
TRBJ2-2 . TRBV5-1 TRBD1 TGCGCCAGCAGCCCCCAACAGGGGGCGGTCGGGGAGCTGTTTTTT CASSPQQGAVGELFF
TRBJ1-2 . TRBV6-5 . TGTGCCAGCAGTTCCAGGGTTTCGGGCTACACCTTC CASSSRVSGYTF
TRBJ2-5 . TRBV21-1 . TGTGCCAGCAGCAAAGTAGTCTGGCAGGGAGGACAAGAGACCCAGTACTTC CASSKVVWQGGQETQYF
TRBJ1-1 . TRBV18 . TGTGCCAGCTCACCACACCTCCTGAATTATATGGCCACTGAAGCTTTCTTT CASSPHLLNYMATEAFF
TRBJ2-2 once TRBV28 . TGTGCCAGCAGTTCAGGGACTAACACCGGGGAGCTGTTTTTT CASSSGTNTGELFF
TRBJ2-4 . TRBV3-1/TRBV3-2 . TGTGCCAGCAGCGTACTTTCGCTAGGGGGCATTCAGTACTTC CASSVLSLGGIQYF